The 4 T cell receptor beta chains in this list originate from one sample, sequenced in a study of shared clonotypes between healthy human individuals. Sequencing used immunoSEQ multiplex PCR; TCRdb keeps in-frame clones, though not all of them. Among about 330,000 clones listed, roughly 91% were seen once. The sequenced sample was memory CD8+ T cells sorted from blood. Subset indicated: CD45RO+ cells pooled with CCR7-negative TemRA cells. The receptor source for this set is a man younger than 35 in good health.

V usage is TRBV7-9 and J usage is TRBJ2-1, with D hard to call. V lost 10 bases to trimming and J lost 3 bases, with 19 bases between them. The CDR3 has 15 amino acids. Per the germline V gene, CDR1 is SEHNR and CDR2 is FQNEAQ (reference sequence). CDR3 DNA sequence: TGTGCCATCCAACAAGGACCACCAAGCTACAATGAGCAGTTCTTC. Translated: CAIQQGPPSYNEQFF.

The chain carries TRBV27 and TRBJ2-7, with D possibly called TRBD1 or TRBD2 (6 bases each). The CDR3 length is 16 residues. V gave up 1 base and J gave up 4 bases, with 17 bases separating them. Germline V lookup: CDR1 MNHEY, CDR2 SMNVEV (reference sequence). This CDR3 is CASSLFRGLATYEQYF. CDR3 DNA: TGTGCCAGCAGTTTATTCAGGGGTCTAGCGACTTACGAGCAGTACTTC.

The genes are TRBV7-8 and TRBJ2-1; 9 bases line up with TRBD2. V shed 2 bases, J shed 9 bases, and the junction held 8 bases outside the gene matches. The CDR3 runs to 15 residues. The germline CDR1 and CDR2 sequences are SGHVS and FQNEAQ. CDR3 sequence reads: CASSLFAGGPGEQFF. DNA of the CDR3: TGTGCCAGCAGCTTATTCGCGGGGGGGCCCGGTGAGCAGTTCTTC.

The V call is TRBV4-3, the J call TRBJ1-1, with a tentative D call TRBD1 (5 bases). V gave up 0 bases and J gave up 2 bases, with 10 bases separating them. This CDR3 contains 15 residues. Germline CDR1 reads LGHNA; CDR2 reads YSLEER. DNA of the CDR3: TGCGCCAGCAGCCAAGATCCGGGGGTAAACACTGAAGCTTTCTTT. Its translation: CASSQDPGVNTEAFF.